These 8 T cell receptor beta chains were sequenced from one sample in a study of blood T cell repertoires in COVID-19. Clones were sequenced by immunoSEQ multiplex PCR, and TCRdb holds only the in-frame ones, with some missing. The sample records about 400,000 clones, about 90% being singletons. Sequences were obtained from PBMCs or T cells enriched from blood (not recorded which). All receptors come from a young woman who had recovered from COVID-19.

V usage is TRBV6-5 and J usage is TRBJ1-2; no clear D. This CDR3 contains 14 residues. Per germline, CDR1 MNHEY and CDR2 SVGAGI. The ends were cut back, 5 bases at V and 4 bases at J, with 14 bases in the middle. The CDR3 here is CASSPRVLIYGYTF. Written as DNA, the CDR3 is TGTGCCAGCAGTCCTCGCGTGTTGATCTATGGCTACACCTTC.

This chain joins TRBV5-4 and TRBJ2-1, with unresolved D. Trimming removed 0 bases at V and 0 bases at J, with 7 bases between. Germline-derived CDR1 and CDR2 are SGHNT and YYREEE (reference sequence). The CDR3 has 15 residues. The CDR3 nucleotides are TGTGCCAGCAGCTTGGGCCGCAGCTCCTACAATGAGCAGTTCTTC. Amino acids: CASSLGRSSYNEQFF.

The chain links TRBV27 to TRBJ1-5; weak D call: TRBD1 (5 bases). The CDR3 length is 17 residues. V was pared by 5 bases and J by 0 bases, with 17 bases between. Per germline, CDR1 MNHEY and CDR2 SMNVEV (reference sequence). CDR3 region: CASSPTRTPVSNQPQHF. DNA of the CDR3: TGTGCCAGCAGTCCCACGCGGACACCGGTTAGCAATCAGCCCCAGCATTTT.

This rearrangement joins TRBV7-6 to TRBJ2-3; 9 bases align to TRBD1. The CDR3 extends over 15 amino acids. Germline trimming cut 5 bases from V and 4 bases from J; bases unmatched to any gene: 7. Germline CDR1 and CDR2: SGHVS and FNYEAQ. DNA of the CDR3: TGTGCCAGCAGCCTAGGGGACAGGGACTCAGATACGCAGTATTTT. Amino acids: CASSLGDRDSDTQYF.

The table lists this clone with a few counts. The V and J genes are TRBV28 and TRBJ1-1; no firm D call. Germline V gene data show CDR1 as MDHEN and CDR2 as SYDVKM. V lost 2 bases to trimming and J lost 3 bases, with 7 bases between them. The CDR3 contains 13 residues. The CDR3 DNA reads as TGTGCCAGCAGTTTAAGCACCGACACTGAAGCTTTCTTT. The encoded protein is CASSLSTDTEAFF. Full variable domain (missing parts from reference TRBV28 and TRBJ1-1): DVKVTQSSRYLVKRTGEKVFLECVQDMDHENMFWYRQDPGLGLRLIYFSYDVKMKEKGDIPEGYSVSREKKERFSLILESASTNQTSMYLCASSLSTDTEAFFGQGTRLTVV.

This sequence joins TRBV19 and TRBJ1-5; TRBD1 is a possible D gene (5 bases). V lost 3 bases and J lost 1, with 13 bases in between. Germline loops: CDR1 LNHDA, CDR2 SQIVND (reference sequence). The CDR3 extends over 16 amino acids. The CDR3 loop reads CASSIPGGYSNQPQHF. DNA of the CDR3: TGTGCCAGTAGTATCCCCGGGGGATACAGCAATCAGCCCCAGCATTTT.

The V gene is TRBV28, the J gene TRBJ2-1; D is ambiguous. Germline loops: CDR1 MDHEN, CDR2 SYDVKM. Trimming shortened V by 1 base and J by 7 bases, and 8 bases separated the two germline ends. This CDR3 contains 13 residues. The CDR3 here is CASSLYRENEQFF. The DNA of the CDR3 is TGTGCCAGCAGTTTATATCGAGAAAATGAGCAGTTCTTC.

The chain combines TRBV11-2 with TRBJ2-7; 7 bases are shared with TRBD1. The CDR3 is made up of 17 amino acids. Losses at the gene ends were 4 bases for V and 3 bases for J; bases not matched to a gene: 15. Germline loops: CDR1 SGHAT, CDR2 FQNNGV. Here the CDR3 DNA reads TGTGCCAGCAGCTCGCGGATACAGGGGCTCGCCCTCTACGAGCAGTACTTC. This codes for CASSSRIQGLALYEQYF. The variable domain in full, completed from reference TRBV11-2 and TRBJ2-7, reads EAGVAQSPRYKIIEKRQSVAFWCNPISGHATLYWYQQILGQGPKLLIQFQNNGVVDDSQLPKDRFSAERLKGVDSTLKIQPAKLEDSAVYLCASSSRIQGLALYEQYFGPGTRLTVT.